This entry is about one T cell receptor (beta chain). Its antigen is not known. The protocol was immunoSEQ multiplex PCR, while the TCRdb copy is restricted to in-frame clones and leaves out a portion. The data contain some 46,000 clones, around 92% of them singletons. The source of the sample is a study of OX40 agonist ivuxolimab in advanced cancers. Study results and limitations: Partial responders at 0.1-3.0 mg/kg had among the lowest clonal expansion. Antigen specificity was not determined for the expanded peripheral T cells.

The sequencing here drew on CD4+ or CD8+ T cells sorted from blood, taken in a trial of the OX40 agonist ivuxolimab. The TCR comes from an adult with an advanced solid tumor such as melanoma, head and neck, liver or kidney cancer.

This CDR3 reads CASSLQPGEEDSYEQYF. The DNA of the CDR3 is TGCGCCAGCAGCCTCCAACCAGGGGAAGAAGACTCCTACGAGCAGTACTTC. V usage is TRBV4-3 and J usage is TRBJ2-7; D may be TRBD1 (6 bases). The CDR3 has 17 residues. Trimming stripped 4 bases from V and 0 bases from J, with 19 bases between. CDR1 LGHNA and CDR2 YSLEER come from the germline V gene.